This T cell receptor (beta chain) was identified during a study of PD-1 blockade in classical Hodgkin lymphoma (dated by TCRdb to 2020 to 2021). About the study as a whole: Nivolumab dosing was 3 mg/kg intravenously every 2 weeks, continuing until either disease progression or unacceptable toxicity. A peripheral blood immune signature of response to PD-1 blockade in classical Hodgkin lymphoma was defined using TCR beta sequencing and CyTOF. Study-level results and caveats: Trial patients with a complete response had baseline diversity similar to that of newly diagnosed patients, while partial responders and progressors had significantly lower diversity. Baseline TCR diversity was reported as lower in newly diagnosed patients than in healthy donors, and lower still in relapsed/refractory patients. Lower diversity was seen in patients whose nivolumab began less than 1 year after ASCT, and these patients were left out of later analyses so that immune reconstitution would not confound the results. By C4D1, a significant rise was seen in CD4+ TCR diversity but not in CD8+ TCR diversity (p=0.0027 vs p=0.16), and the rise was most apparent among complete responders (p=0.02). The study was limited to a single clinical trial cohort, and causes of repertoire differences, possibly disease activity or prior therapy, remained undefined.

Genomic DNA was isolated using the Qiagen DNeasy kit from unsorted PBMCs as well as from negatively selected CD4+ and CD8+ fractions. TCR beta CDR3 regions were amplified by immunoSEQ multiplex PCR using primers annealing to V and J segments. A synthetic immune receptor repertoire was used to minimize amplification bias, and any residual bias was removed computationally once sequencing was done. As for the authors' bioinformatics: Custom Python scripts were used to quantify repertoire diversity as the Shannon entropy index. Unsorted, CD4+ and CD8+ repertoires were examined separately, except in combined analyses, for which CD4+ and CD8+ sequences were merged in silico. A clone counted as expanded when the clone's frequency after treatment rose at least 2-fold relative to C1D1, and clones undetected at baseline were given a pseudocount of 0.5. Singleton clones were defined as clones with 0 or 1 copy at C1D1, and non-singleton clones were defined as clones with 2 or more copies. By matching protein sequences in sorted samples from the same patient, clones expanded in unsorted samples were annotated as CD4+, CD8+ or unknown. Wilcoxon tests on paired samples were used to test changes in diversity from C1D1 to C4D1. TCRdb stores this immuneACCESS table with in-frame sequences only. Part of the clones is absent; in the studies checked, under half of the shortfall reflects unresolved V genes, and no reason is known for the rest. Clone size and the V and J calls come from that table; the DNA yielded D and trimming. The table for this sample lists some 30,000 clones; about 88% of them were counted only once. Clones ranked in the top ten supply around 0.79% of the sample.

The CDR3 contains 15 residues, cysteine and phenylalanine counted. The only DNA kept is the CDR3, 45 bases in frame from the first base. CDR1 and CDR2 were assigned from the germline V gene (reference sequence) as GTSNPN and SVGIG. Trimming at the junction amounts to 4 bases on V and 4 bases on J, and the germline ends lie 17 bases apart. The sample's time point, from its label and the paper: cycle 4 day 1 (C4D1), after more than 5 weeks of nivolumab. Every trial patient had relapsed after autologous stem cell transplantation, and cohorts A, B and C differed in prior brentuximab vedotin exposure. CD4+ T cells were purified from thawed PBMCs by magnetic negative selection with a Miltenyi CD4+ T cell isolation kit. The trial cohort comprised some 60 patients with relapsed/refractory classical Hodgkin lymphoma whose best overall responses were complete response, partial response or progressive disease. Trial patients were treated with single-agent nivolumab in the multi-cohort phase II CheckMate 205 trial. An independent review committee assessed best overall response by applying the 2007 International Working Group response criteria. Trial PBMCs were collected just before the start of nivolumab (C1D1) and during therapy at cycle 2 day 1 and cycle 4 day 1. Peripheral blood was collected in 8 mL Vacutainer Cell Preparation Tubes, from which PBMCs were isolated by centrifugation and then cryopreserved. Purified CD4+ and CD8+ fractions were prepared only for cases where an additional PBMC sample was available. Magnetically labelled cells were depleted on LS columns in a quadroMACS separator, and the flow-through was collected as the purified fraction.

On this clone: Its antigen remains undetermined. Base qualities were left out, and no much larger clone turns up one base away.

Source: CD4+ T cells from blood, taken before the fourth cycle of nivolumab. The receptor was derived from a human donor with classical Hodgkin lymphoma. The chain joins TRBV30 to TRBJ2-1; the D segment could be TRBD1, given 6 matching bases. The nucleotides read TGTGCCTGGACCGAAAGGGGGTTCACGTACAATGAGCAGTTCTTC. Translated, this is CAWTERGFTYNEQFF.